The T cell receptor (beta chain) under discussion was sequenced for a study of blood T cell repertoires in COVID-19 (dated by TCRdb to the early 2020s). General notes on the study: Collaborator samples came from the United States, Italy and Spain and covered acute and convalescent phases of COVID-19. A freely available public database, intended as a resource for researchers studying the immune response to SARS-CoV-2, is where the repertoires were released. Deeply sampled blood TCRbeta repertoires from subjects exposed to, actively infected with, or recovered from COVID-19 were included in the dataset. Samples came from the ongoing ImmuneRACE study (first 160 participants) plus 1,254 subjects from 6 global collaborators. The prospective study material was composed of cDNA or gDNA derived from T cells, B-cell-depleted T cells, or PBMCs. Nearly every sample came with metadata listing a de-identified subject ID, COVID-19 status, age in years and sex. Where available, HLA class I and class II types were taken from metadata supplied by the sample provider and were not determined by assay-based typing. Overall study outcomes, separate from this receptor: The amount of clinical and demographic metadata varied by source and participant and was provided uncurated.

TCRbeta CDR3 regions were amplified from genomic DNA using the immunoSEQ Assay, a bias-controlled multiplex PCR. Processing in the source paper ran as follows. Nucleated cell counts per sample were estimated from amplification of reference gene primers within the assay. To quantify the absolute abundance of each unique TCRbeta CDR3 rearrangement, sequence reads were collapsed and filtered. For each sample, productive Simpson clonality was calculated as the square root of Simpson's diversity index across productive rearrangements. This is the immuneACCESS table as TCRdb keeps it, with only in-frame sequences that have V and J called. A part of the clones is gone; compared with another copy, unresolved V genes explain less than half, and the rest is unexplained. The DNA gave D and trimming, while V, J and clone size come from that table. Across this sample there are about 330,000 clones, with more than 85% seen only once. The ten largest account for roughly 1% of the sample.

Concerning this clone: Its antigen is not yet known. Base qualities are missing; no much larger clone stands one base away.

The CDR3 numbers 18 residues from cysteine through phenylalanine. Kept here is only the CDR3 DNA, which spans 54 bases and is read in frame from base 1. Trimming accounts for 3 bases at V and 2 bases at J, while the number of junction bases matched to no gene is 13. CDR1 and CDR2, looked up from the germline V gene (reference sequence), are SGHKS and YYEKEE. Participants in the prospective study were enrolled through a virtual design, were aged roughly 18 to 90 years, and lived in roughly 24 United States geographic areas. Cohort assignment in the prospective study relied on participant-reported clinical history from a screening survey and a study questionnaire. For ImmuneRACE Cohort 3, a participant was defined as recovered based on two consecutive negative NP/OP PCR tests, clearance by a healthcare professional, or resolution of symptoms. In the prospective study, whole blood, serum and a nasopharyngeal or oropharyngeal swab were collected from each participant by mobile phlebotomists. Over a roughly 2-month period, participants in the prospective study had the option of providing additional blood draws and questionnaires. Before DNA extraction, prospective study blood samples were shipped either frozen or at room temperature.

The sequence joins TRBV5-5 to TRBJ1-3, with 8 bases in between that match TRBD1. The sample was PBMCs or T cells enriched from blood (not recorded which). The receptor's source is a woman in her 30s who had recovered from COVID-19. Read as DNA, the sequence is TGTGCCAGCAGCTCCGTCTCCCAGGGGGCAATAACTGGAAACACCATATATTTT. Translation gives CASSSVSQGAITGNTIYF.